The clone carrying this T cell receptor beta chain has at least ten counts. These data originate in a study of T-cell reconstitution after alpha-beta-depleted transplantation in children. Unique molecular identifiers were used in preparing the TCRbeta library. A single record per CDR3 protein comes from TCRdb applying MiXCR to the PCR reads. The data show hundreds of thousands of distinct CDR3 sequences, with 8% to 9.5% seen just once and around 6% held by the top ten. V lost 2 bases and J lost 8; bases outside the gene matches: 14. Looked up from germline, CDR1 is DFQATT and CDR2 is SNEGSKA (reference sequence). The CDR3 has 16 residues.

This clonotype was sampled from a human donor who donated a stem cell graft to a child with acute lymphoblastic leukemia. This specimen was PBMCs from the stem cell graft donor, taken from the stem cell graft. The rearrangement links TRBV20-1 to TRBJ1-4; TRBD1 matches at 7 bases. CDR3 loop: CSARLPGTVFSEKLFF. CDR3 nucleotides: TGCAGTGCTAGATTACCCGGGACAGTCTTTTCCGAAAAACTGTTTTTT.